This T cell receptor (beta chain) was recorded in a study of cytomegalovirus exposure and HLA in healthy donors (dated by TCRdb to about 2017). Study-wide context: According to an earlier analysis of around 600 of the donors, about 180 million T cells yielded 90 million to 130 million unique TCR beta sequences and approximately 300 Gb of sequence data. Several DR-DQ haplotypes were treated as single units for association and clustering because of strong linkage in the cohort. Using immunosequencing, the study profiled T cell repertoires from about 610 subjects and related those repertoires to cytomegalovirus serostatus. The later analysis used no new phenotypic data to find candidate immune exposures, relying instead on TCR beta sequences and their occurrence across donors. In a later genetic analysis, genome-wide SNP genotypes for about 55% of the roughly 700 donors were used, and that subset was treated as a discovery cohort. An early release that covered several hundred HLA-typed donors contained about 300 gigabases of sequencing data and 80 million or so unique TCR sequences. To study patterns of TCR occurrence, a later analysis re-analyzed previously published TCR beta repertoires from around 700 donors and added high-resolution HLA genotyping. Donor age, sex, ethnicity and CMV serostatus were compiled alongside the repertoire data. All discovery cohort repertoires had been generated using a single sequencing platform. Among the roughly 430 genotyped donors, about 83% belonged to the genetic ancestry cluster associated with self-reported Caucasian donors. Besides the first cohort of hundreds of subjects, a separate validation cohort made up of 120 different subjects was used. To decide whether each TCR beta V gene segment behaved as functional or pseudogenic, an earlier analysis of fewer than 750 of the donors relied on high-throughput TCR beta sequencing. The study combined high-throughput TCR immunosequencing, statistical association of individual TCRs with disease status, and machine learning to predict cytomegalovirus infection status. The aim of the study was to test whether cataloging public T cell receptors could identify signatures of past pathogen exposure. Among about 400 genotyped donors of the cohort, an average of around 240,000 unique TCR beta nucleotide sequences was sequenced per donor, of which roughly 17% were non-productive. Typing coverage differed by locus: A, B, C, DRB1 and DQB1 were typed in roughly 620-630 donors, DQA1 in 500 to 550, DPA1 in approximately 600, and DPB1 in 472. HLA typing included class I and class II loci at four-digit resolution.

Trimming removed 2 bases from V and 2 bases from J, leaving 9 bases between the germline ends. From its cysteine to its phenylalanine, the CDR3 spans 14 amino acids. Only the CDR3 DNA stays, 42 bases, in frame from base 1. CDR1 and CDR2, looked up from the germline V gene, are MNHEY and SVGAGI. The cohort was made up of several hundred healthy bone marrow donors. At the time of sampling, all cohort members were nominally healthy, though unrecorded immune exposures were likely present. The donor was CMV seronegative and was included in the group of a few hundred seronegative cohort members. Every donor gave a peripheral blood sample, and the peripheral blood mononuclear cells from that sample were used for TCR beta sequencing. Genomic DNA was extracted from the blood cell samples with the Qiagen DNeasy Blood Extraction Kit. Results the study describes overall, beyond this receptor: When HLA alleles, especially DR and DQ, strongly co-occurred, TCR associations were difficult to assign to individual alleles. According to a later analysis, most CMV-associated TCR beta chains appeared to be HLA-restricted, and the HLA associations seemed to be driven largely by CMV exposure. Because HLA typing was unavailable for some donors at each locus, only the typed subset was used in association tests. Compared with equally common non-associated chains, HLA-associated TCR beta chains in a later analysis were more clonally expanded and had lower generation probabilities. A further reported finding was that TCR beta sequences accurately predicted the HLA-A and HLA-B alleles for most subjects in the first cohort. Only TCR beta chains were sequenced in this cohort, and the absence of alpha or paired-chain data limited detectable features. In a later analysis, TCR association rates were found to vary across HLA loci, with the most associated TCRs seen for DRB1 alleles and the fewest for HLA-C alleles. The classifier was reported to diagnose cytomegalovirus status with high specificity and sensitivity in both the original cohort and the validation cohort. V-gene and J-gene trimming of TCR beta chains was associated with a missense DCLRE1C variant in a later genetic analysis, and the association was replicated in an independent cohort. While some public TCRs were present in many individuals, most TCR sequences turned up only very rarely across donors. A total of 150 to 200 TCR beta chains were listed by the study as associated with cytomegalovirus. Compared with the roughly 600-donor mean, donors in an Asian-associated ancestry cluster had fewer N-insertions in productive TCRs, according to a later genetic analysis. Because the 87-base-pair reads could not distinguish some IMGT-functional V segments, including TRBV6-2 and TRBV6-3, those segments were excluded. The authors suggested that the approach could potentially be generalized to other disease states and immunological phenotypes. Roughly uniform sequencing depth across donors was assumed in presence/absence analyses, although this assumption may not hold. In vitro tests confirmed that a few of the cytomegalovirus-associated TCR beta chains recognize cytomegalovirus antigens. Correlated functional status among segregating V segments might reflect linkage disequilibrium, but an unknown experimental factor could not be ruled out. In a later analysis, 16,951 TCR beta sequences were associated with specific HLA alleles at a false discovery rate of 0.05. According to a later analysis, parvovirus B19, influenza, CMV and Epstein-Barr virus appeared linked to several top co-occurrence clusters. A cluster of highly shared sequence variants was judged likely to be a technical artifact of the sequencing pipeline. Because counts were too low, fewer than 20 rarely observed V segments, including chromosome 9 orphons, were excluded from the earlier analysis of around 640 of the donors. Broadly in line with IMGT annotations, most TCR beta V segments showed up in productive rearrangements about 90% or about 30% of the time in an earlier analysis of several hundred of the donors. CMV serostatus was the only immune exposure information available for the cohort.

The library relied on the immunoSEQ multiplex PCR assay. The multiplex PCR relied on a mix of 60 forward primers for TCR Vbeta segments and 13 reverse primers for TCR Jbeta segments. The CDR3 region of rearranged TCR beta genes was amplified from genomic DNA with a multiplex PCR assay. Amplified TCR beta libraries were sequenced as 87-base-pair reads on the Illumina HiSeq System. The paper's processing steps were these. A later analysis counted approximately 84 million unique TCR beta chains across the 666 repertoires, and around 12 million of these chains were shared by at least two donors. Raw reads were error-corrected and collapsed into unique sequences with a nearest-neighbor algorithm that merged closely related sequences to remove PCR and sequencing errors. To assign V, D and J gene segments, CDR3 sequences were aligned to IMGT reference sequences. Each retained sequence needed at least a six-nucleotide match to both a V gene segment and a J gene segment. Rearrangements were called productive when the CDR3 lacked stop codons and stayed in frame with V and J; all others were non-productive. CDR3 was defined by IMGT convention, running from the second conserved V-encoded cysteine to the conserved J-encoded phenylalanine. The earlier analysis of about 610 of the donors excluded sequences that lacked an unambiguous match to a single V gene segment. In an earlier analysis of almost 600 of the donors, a V segment was called functional when productive rearrangements were above 56.7%, and segregating when the standard deviation between donors exceeded 5%. A statistical classification framework was developed to diagnose cytomegalovirus status using the catalog of TCR beta chain sequences. V and J gene assignment, in a later analysis, came from comparing TCR nucleotide sequences with IMGT/GENE-DB human TR gene sequences. The TCRdist pipeline was used in a later analysis to assign CDR3 sequences and most-parsimonious VDJ recombination scenarios. In a later analysis, each TCR beta chain was defined by its CDR3 amino acid sequence together with its V-gene family, and reads without a unique V-gene family were excluded. In a later analysis, around 600 highly shared, low-generation-probability nucleotide sequences were removed to address suspected cross-contamination and a sequencing artifact. In a later analysis, a clonal expansion index for each public chain was calculated from normalized within-repertoire ranks of inferred template counts. In a later analysis, generation probabilities were computed with a VDJ recombination model fitted to out-of-frame rearrangements, and the resulting probabilities were checked against IGoR. Hypergeometric tests were used in a later analysis to score TCR-TCR, TCR-HLA and TCR-CMV co-occurrence, with a repertoire-size bias correction applied to the TCR pairs. A later analysis estimated false discovery rates by permuting HLA or CMV assignments 20 times. In a later analysis, co-occurring TCRs were grouped using DBSCAN, with TCRdist sequence similarity added in when clustering inside HLA-allele-positive subsets. Co-occurrence clustering excluded repertoires with fewer than 30,000 or more than 120,000 public chains, plus five with anomalous nucleotide sharing. TCRdb mirrors the immuneACCESS table, restricted to in-frame sequences. Some clones are absent from its copies; in checked studies, under half trace to an unresolved V gene, and the reason for the others is unknown. V and J calls and clone size are copied from that table; D and trimming were computed from the DNA. In this sample the table shows 120,000 to 150,000 clones, about 75% of which occur a single time. The ten largest make up 0.66% of the sample.

This clone was observed a few times. This clone's antigen is unknown. No much larger clone exists at a distance of one base, and base qualities are not known. Recombination connected TRBV6-5 to TRBJ2-5, with no D gene named confidently. The material sequenced was PBMCs. The TCR was taken from a male donor in good health and CMV-seronegative. This receptor carries the CDR3 CASSYRDGQETQYF. The base sequence is TGTGCCAGCAGTTACCGTGACGGGCAAGAGACCCAGTACTTC.